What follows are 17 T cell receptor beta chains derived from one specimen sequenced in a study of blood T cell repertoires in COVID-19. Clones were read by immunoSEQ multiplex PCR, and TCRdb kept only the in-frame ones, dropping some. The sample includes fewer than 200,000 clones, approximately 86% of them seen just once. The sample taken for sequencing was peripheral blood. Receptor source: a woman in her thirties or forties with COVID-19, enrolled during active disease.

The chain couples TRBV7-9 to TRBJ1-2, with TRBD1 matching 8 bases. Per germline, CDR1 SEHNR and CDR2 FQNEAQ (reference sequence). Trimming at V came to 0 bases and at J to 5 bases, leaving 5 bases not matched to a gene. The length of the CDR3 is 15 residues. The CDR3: CASSLAGTGLYGYTF. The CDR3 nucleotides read TGTGCCAGCAGCTTAGCGGGGACAGGACTGTATGGCTACACCTTC.

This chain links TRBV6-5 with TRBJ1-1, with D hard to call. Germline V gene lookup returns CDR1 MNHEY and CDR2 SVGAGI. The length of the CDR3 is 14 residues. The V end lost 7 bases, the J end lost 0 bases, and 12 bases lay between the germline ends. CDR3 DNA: TGTGCCAGCAAGGAGGGAAGGTTGAACACTGAAGCTTTCTTT. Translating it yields CASKEGRLNTEAFF.

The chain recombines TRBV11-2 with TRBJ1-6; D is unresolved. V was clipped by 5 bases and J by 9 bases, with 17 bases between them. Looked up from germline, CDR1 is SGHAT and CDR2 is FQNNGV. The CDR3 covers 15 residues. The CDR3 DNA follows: TGTGCCAGCAGCCCAGGAGCGGATAGACGTTCACCCCTCCACTTT. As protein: CASSPGADRRSPLHF.

CDR3 bases: TGTGCCAGCAGTTTATCGAGATCCACAGATACGCAGTATTTT. This gives the protein CASSLSRSTDTQYF. The chain employs TRBV27 and TRBJ2-3, with D unclear. Germline V lookup: CDR1 MNHEY, CDR2 SMNVEV (reference sequence). This CDR3 comprises 14 residues. The V end was cut by 0 bases, the J end by 2 bases, with 6 bases between.

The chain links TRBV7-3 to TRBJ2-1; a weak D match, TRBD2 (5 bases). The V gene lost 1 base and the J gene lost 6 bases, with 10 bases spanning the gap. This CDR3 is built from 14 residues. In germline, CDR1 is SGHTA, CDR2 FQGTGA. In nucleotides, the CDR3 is TGTGCCAGCAGCTTAAACGGGGTTCGCAATGAGCAGTTCTTC. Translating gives CASSLNGVRNEQFF.

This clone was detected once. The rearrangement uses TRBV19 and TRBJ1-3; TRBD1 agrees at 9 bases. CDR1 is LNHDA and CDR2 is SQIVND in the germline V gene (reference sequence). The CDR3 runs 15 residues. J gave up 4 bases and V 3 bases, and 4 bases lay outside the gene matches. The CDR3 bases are TGTGCCAGTAGTATCTCGGGACAGGGAGGAAACACCATATATTTT. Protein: CASSISGQGGNTIYF.

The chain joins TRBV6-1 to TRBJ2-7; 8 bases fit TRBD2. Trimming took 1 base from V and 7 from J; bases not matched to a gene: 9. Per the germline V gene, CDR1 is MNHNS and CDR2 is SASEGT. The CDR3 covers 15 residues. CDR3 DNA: TGTGCCAGCAGTGAAGATTCGGGGGGGCTAGGGGAGCAGTACTTC. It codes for CASSEDSGGLGEQYF.

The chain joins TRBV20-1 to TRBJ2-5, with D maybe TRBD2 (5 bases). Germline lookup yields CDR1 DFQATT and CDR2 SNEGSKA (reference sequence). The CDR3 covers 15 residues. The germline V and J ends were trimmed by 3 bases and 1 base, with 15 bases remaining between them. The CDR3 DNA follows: TGCAGTGCTAGTAAGGCGGGCTCAGTCCAAGAGACCCAGTACTTC. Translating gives CSASKAGSVQETQYF.

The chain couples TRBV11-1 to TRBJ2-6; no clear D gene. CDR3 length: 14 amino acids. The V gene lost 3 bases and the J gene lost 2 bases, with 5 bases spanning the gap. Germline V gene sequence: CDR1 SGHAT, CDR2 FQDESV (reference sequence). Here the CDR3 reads CASSFSAGANVLTF. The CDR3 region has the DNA TGTGCCAGCAGCTTTTCTGCTGGGGCCAACGTCCTGACTTTC. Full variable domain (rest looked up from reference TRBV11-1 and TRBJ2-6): EAEVAQSPRYKITEKSQAVAFWCDPISGHATLYWYRQILGQGPELLVQFQDESVVDDSQLPKDRFSAERLKGVDSTLKIQPAELGDSAMYLCASSFSAGANVLTFGAGSRLTVL.

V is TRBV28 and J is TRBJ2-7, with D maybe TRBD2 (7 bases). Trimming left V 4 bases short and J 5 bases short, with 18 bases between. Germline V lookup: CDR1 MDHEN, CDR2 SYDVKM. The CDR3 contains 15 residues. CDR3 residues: CASSSLFAGANEQYF. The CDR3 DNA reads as TGTGCCAGCAGTTCCCTATTCGCGGGGGCCAACGAGCAGTACTTC.

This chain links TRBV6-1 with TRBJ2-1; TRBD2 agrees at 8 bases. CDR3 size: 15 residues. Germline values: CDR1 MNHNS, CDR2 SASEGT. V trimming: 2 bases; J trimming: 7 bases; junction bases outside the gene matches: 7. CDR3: CASSESSGGRNEQFF. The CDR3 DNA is TGTGCCAGCAGTGAAAGCTCGGGGGGGCGTAATGAGCAGTTCTTC.

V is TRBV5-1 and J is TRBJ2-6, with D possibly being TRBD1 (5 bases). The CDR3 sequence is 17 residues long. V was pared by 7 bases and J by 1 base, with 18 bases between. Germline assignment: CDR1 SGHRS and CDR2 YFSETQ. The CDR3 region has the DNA TGCGCCAGCCGGATTGGGGCTGCAAGGTCTGGGGCCAACGTCCTGACTTTC. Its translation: CASRIGAARSGANVLTF.

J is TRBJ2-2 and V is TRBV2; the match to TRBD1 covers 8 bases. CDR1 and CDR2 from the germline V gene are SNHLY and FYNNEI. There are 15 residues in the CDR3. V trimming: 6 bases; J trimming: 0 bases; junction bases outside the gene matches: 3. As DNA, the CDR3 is TGTGCCAGCAGAGCAGGGGGCTCGAACACCGGGGAGCTGTTTTTT. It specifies CASRAGGSNTGELFF.

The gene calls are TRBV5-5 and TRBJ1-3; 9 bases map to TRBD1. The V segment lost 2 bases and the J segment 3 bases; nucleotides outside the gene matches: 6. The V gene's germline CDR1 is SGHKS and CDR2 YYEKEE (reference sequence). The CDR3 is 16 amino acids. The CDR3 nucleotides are TGTGCCAGCAGCTTAACCGGGACAGGGATTGGAAACACCATATATTTT. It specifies CASSLTGTGIGNTIYF.

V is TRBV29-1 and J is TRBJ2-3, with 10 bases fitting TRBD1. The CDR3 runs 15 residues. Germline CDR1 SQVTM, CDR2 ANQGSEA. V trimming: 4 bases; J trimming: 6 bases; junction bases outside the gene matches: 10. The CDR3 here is CSVVVRDRGQDTQYF. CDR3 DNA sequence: TGCAGCGTTGTCGTTAGGGACAGGGGACAGGATACGCAGTATTTT.

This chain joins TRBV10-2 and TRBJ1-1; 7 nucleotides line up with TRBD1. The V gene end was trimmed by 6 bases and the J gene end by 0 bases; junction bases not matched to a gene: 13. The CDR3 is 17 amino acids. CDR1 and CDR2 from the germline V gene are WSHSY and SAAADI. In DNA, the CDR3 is TGCGCCAGCAGCGACTCGCGGACAGGAGACATGAACACTGAAGCTTTCTTT. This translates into CASSDSRTGDMNTEAFF.

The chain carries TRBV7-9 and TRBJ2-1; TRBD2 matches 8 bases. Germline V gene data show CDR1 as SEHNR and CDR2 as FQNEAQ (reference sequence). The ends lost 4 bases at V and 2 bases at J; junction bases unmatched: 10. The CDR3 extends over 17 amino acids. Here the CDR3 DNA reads TGTGCCAGCAGCTCTACCATAAGCGGGGGAGCCTACAATGAGCAGTTCTTC. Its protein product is CASSSTISGGAYNEQFF.